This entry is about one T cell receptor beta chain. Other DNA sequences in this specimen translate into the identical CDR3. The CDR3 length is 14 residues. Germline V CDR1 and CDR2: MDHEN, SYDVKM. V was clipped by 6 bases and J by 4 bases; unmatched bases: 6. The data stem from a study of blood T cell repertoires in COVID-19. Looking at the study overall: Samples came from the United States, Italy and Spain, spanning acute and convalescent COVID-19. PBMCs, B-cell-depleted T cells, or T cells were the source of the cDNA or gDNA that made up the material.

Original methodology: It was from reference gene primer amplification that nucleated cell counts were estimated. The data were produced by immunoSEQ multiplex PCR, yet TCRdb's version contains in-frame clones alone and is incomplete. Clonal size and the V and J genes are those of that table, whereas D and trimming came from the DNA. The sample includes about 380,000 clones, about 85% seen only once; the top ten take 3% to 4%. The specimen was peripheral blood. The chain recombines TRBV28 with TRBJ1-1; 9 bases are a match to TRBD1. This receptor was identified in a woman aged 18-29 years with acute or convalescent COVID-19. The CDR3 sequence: CASSLTGGGTEAFF. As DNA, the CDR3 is TGTGCCAGCAGCTTGACAGGGGGAGGCACTGAAGCTTTCTTT.